The 6 T cell receptor beta chains below come from one sample, sequenced in a study of radiation and T cells in renal cell carcinoma (dated by TCRdb to between 2020 and 2021). Per the publication, the time point label means: blood 4 weeks post-SBRT, at nephrectomy. The treatment or condition label, read with the paper, signifies: 15 Gy SBRT to primary tumor, nephrectomy 4 weeks later. Libraries were built with the immunoSEQ multiplex PCR assay. This immuneACCESS table, as held by TCRdb, lists in-frame sequences with V and J called but not all clones. Of the missing ones, under half trace to an unresolved V gene in checked studies; the others have no known cause. The sample table records around 95,000 clones; more than 65% of these occur just once. The ten largest clones take up approximately 7.2% of the sample. This material consisted of blood, taken from a patient whose treatment included radiotherapy and nephrectomy. Source of these receptors: a man aged 55 to 70 with renal cell carcinoma.

V gene TRBV5-4 combines with J gene TRBJ2-5, with 9 positions matching TRBD1. The J call may be wrong; the DNA end is better matched by TRBJ2-7. The CDR3 is made up of 15 amino acids. Looked up from germline, CDR1 is SGHNT and CDR2 is YYREEE (reference sequence). CDR3 bases: TGTGCCAGCAGCTCACTGACAGGGGGTAACTACGAGCAGTACTTC. Translating it yields CASSSLTGGNYEQYF.

The chain uses TRBV9 and TRBJ2-7; D gene uncertain. There are 15 residues in the CDR3. Deletions cut 0 bases from V and 4 bases from J, with 14 bases between. Germline loops: CDR1 SGDLS, CDR2 YYNGEE. CDR3 region: CASSVGSSGLYEQYF. As DNA, the CDR3 is TGTGCCAGCAGCGTAGGGTCGTCGGGTCTATACGAGCAGTACTTC. The full variable domain, with the rest looked up from reference TRBV9 and TRBJ2-7, is DSGVTQTPKHLITATGQRVTLRCSPRSGDLSVYWYQQSLDQGLQFLIQYYNGEERAKGNILERFSAQQFPDLHSELNLSSLELGDSALYFCASSVGSSGLYEQYFGPGTRLTVT.

This clone has just a few counts. The CDR3 DNA reads as TGTGCCAGCAGTTACCCCTCGGATTGTGAAAAACTGTTTTTT. The encoded protein is CASSYPSDCEKLFF. The rearrangement joins TRBV6-5 to TRBJ1-4; D remains unclear. The CDR3 spans 14 residues. Per germline, CDR1 MNHEY and CDR2 SVGAGI. V lost 2 bases, J lost 7 bases, and 11 bases lay in between.

The CDR3 is CSVRGSNTGELFF. The CDR3 nucleotides read TGCAGCGTCCGGGGGTCGAACACCGGGGAGCTGTTTTTT. This chain links TRBV29-1 with TRBJ2-2, with TRBD2 as a possible D gene (6 bases). The CDR3 runs 13 residues. The germline V gene has CDR1 SQVTM and CDR2 ANQGSEA. V was pared by 6 bases and J by 0 bases, with 8 bases between.

In this sample, this clone turned up a few times. V and J are TRBV6-5 and TRBJ2-2; D possibly uses TRBD1 or TRBD2 (5 bases each). This CDR3 contains 16 residues. CDR1 is MNHEY, CDR2 SVGAGI, per germline. The V gene lost 0 bases and the J gene lost 3 bases, with 11 bases spanning the gap. The CDR3 sequence: CASSYSGPDYTGELFF. The CDR3 nucleotides are TGTGCCAGCAGTTACTCGGGACCGGATTACACCGGGGAGCTGTTTTTT.

The V call is TRBV6-5, the J call TRBJ2-5; TRBD2 matches 13 bases. The CDR3 spans 14 residues. After removal of 7 bases from V and 5 bases from J, the junction contained 4 bases not matched to a gene. Looked up from germline, CDR1 is MNHEY and CDR2 is SVGAGI. CDR3 bases: TGTGCCAGCATCGGACTAGCGGGAGCGGAGACCCAGTACTTC. Encoded protein: CASIGLAGAETQYF.